The table lists the clone carrying this TCR beta chain with many counts. This entry belongs to a study of regulatory T cells in long-lasting Graves disease. Time point: newly diagnosed GD, antithyroid drugs for less than 3 months. PBMC RNA was the source of the TCR library. Germline CDR1 is SEHNR and CDR2 is FQNEAQ (reference sequence). V gave up 2 bases and J gave up 4 bases; unmatched junction bases: 11. The CDR3 has 16 amino acids. Arm-PCR of CDR3 regions and iRepertoire HTBI primers were used to build TCR beta libraries. In TCRdb, the multiplex PCR reads were re-called with MiXCR into one record per CDR3 protein. The sample holds approximately 360,000 distinct CDR3 sequences, about 11% seen once. These sequences were also reported in another study, on T cells in Graves' hyperthyroidism and ophthalmopathy.

The clonotype originates from a young woman with Graves disease. Sequenced material: peripheral blood mononuclear cells (PBMCs), taken at new diagnosis, from a patient treated with antithyroid drugs. V usage is TRBV7-9 and J usage is TRBJ2-7; 7 bases are a match to TRBD2. CDR3 amino acids: CASSLTVGRHIYEQYF. Here the CDR3 DNA reads TGTGCCAGCAGCTTAACCGTCGGGAGGCATATATACGAGCAGTACTTC.